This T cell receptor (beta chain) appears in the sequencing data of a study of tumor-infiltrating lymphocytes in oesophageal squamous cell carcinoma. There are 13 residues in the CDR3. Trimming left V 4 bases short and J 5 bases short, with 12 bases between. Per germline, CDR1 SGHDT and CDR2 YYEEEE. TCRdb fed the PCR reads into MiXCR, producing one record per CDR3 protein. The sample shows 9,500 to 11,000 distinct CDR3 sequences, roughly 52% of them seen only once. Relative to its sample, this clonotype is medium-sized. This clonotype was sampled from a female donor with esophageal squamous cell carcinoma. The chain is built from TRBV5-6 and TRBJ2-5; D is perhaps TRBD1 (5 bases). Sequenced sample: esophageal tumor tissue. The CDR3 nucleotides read TGTGCCAGCAGCGGGGCGATGGGGGAGACCCAGTACTTC. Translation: CASSGAMGETQYF.